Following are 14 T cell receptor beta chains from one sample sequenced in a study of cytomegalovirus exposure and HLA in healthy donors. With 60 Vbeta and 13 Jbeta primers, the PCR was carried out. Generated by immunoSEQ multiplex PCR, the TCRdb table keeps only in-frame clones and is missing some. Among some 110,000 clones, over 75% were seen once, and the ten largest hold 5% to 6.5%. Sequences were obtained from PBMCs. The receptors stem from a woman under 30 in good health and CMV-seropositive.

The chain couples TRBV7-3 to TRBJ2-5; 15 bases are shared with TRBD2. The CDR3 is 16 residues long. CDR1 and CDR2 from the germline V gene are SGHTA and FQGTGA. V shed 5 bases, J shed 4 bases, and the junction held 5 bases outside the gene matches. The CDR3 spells CASSRGTSGRSETQYF. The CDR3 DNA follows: TGTGCCAGCAGCCGCGGGACTAGCGGGAGGTCAGAGACCCAGTACTTC. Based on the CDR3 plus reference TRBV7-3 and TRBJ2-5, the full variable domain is GAGVSQTPSNKVTEKGKYVELRCDPISGHTALYWYRQSLGQGPEFLIYFQGTGAADDSGLPNDRFFAVRPEGSVSTLKIQRTERGDSAVYLCASSRGTSGRSETQYFGPGTRLLVL.

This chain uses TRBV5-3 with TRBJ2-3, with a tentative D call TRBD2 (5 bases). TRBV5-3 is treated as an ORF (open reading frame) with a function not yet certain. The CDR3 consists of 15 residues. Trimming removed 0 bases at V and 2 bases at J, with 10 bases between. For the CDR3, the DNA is TGTGCCAGAAGCTTGGCGAGGGATAACACAGATACGCAGTATTTT. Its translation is CARSLARDNTDTQYF.

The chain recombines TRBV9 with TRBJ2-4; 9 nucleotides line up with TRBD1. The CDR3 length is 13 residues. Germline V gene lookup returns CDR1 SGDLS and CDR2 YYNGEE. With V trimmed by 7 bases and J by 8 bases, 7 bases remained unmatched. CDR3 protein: CASSGQGYDIQYF. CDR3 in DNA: TGTGCCAGCTCCGGACAGGGGTATGACATTCAGTACTTC.

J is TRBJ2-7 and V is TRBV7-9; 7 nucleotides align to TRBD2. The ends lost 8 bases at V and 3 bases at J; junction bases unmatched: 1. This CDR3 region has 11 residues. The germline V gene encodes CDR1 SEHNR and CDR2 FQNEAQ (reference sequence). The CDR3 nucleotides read TGTGCCAGCGGCGGGAGCTACGAGCAGTACTTC. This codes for CASGGSYEQYF.

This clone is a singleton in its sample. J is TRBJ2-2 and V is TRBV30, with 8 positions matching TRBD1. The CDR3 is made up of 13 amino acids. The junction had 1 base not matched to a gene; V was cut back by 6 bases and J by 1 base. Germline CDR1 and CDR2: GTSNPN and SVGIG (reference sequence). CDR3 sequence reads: CACDRGNTGELFF. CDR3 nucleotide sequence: TGTGCCTGCGACAGGGGGAACACCGGGGAGCTGTTTTTT.

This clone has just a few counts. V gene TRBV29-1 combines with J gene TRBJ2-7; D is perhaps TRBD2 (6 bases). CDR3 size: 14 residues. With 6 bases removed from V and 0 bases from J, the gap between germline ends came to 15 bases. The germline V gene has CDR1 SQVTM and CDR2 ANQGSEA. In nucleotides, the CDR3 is TGCAGCGTCGAAACCGGGACTGACTCCTACGAGCAGTACTTC. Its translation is CSVETGTDSYEQYF.

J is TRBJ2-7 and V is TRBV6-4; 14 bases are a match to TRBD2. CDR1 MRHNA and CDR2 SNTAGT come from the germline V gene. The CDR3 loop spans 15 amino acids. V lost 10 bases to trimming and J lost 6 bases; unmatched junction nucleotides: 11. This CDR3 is CAKTGTSGRQVEQYF. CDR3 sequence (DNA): TGTGCCAAGACCGGGACTAGCGGGAGACAAGTCGAGCAGTACTTC.

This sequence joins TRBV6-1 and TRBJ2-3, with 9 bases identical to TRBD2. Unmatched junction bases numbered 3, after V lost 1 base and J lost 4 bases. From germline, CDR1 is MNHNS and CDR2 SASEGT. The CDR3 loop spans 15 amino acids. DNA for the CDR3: TGTGCCAGCAGTGAAGGTAGCGGGAGTGCAGATACGCAGTATTTT. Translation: CASSEGSGSADTQYF.

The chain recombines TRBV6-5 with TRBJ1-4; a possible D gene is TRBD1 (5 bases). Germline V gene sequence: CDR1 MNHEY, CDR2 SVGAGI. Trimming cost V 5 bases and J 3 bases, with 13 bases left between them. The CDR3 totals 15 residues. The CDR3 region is CASSRAGGSNEKLFF. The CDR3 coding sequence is TGTGCCAGCAGTAGGGCGGGGGGATCTAATGAAAAACTGTTTTTT.

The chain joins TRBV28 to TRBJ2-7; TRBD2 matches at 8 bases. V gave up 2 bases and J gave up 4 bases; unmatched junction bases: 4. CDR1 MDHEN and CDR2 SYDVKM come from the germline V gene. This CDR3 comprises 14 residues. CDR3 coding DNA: TGTGCCAGCAGTTTAAGCGGGAGAGTATACGAGCAGTACTTC. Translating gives CASSLSGRVYEQYF.

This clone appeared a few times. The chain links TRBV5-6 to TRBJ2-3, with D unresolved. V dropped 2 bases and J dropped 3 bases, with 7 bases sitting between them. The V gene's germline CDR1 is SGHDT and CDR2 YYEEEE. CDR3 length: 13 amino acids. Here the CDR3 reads CASSFKFTDTQYF. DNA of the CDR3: TGTGCCAGCAGCTTCAAATTTACAGATACGCAGTATTTT.

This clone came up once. In nucleotides, the CDR3 is TGCGCCAGCAGTTCGGGGTTAGGTGCACCCGGGGAGCTGTTTTTT. This gives the protein CASSSGLGAPGELFF. The rearrangement joins TRBV5-1 to TRBJ2-2, with a tentative D call TRBD2 (5 bases). CDR1 and CDR2 (germline): SGHRS, YFSETQ. There are 15 residues in the CDR3. V was pared by 5 bases and J by 6 bases, with 17 bases between.

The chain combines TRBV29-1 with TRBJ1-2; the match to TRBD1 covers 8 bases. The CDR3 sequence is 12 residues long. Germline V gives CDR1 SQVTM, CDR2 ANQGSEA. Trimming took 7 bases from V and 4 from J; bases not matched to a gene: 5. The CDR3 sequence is CSAQTGVYGYTF. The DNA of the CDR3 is TGCAGCGCCCAGACAGGGGTCTATGGCTACACCTTC.

The CDR3 is CAISDSGGHSYNEQFF. The CDR3, as DNA: TGTGCCATCAGTGATTCAGGGGGCCACTCCTACAATGAGCAGTTCTTC. V gene TRBV10-3 combines with J gene TRBJ2-1, with 8 bases that match TRBD1. The CDR3 loop spans 16 amino acids. CDR1 and CDR2 (germline): ENHRY, SYGVKD. The junction had 4 bases not matched to a gene; V was cut back by 3 bases and J by 0 bases.